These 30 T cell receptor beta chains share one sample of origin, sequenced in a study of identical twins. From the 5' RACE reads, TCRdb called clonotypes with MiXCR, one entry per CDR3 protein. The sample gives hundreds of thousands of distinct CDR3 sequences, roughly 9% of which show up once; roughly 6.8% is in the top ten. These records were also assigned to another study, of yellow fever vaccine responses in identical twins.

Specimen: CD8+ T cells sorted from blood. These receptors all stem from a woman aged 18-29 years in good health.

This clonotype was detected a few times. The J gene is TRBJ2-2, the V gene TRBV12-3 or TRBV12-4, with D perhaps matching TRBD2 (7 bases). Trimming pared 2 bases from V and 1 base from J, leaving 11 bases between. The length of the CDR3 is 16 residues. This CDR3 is CASSLWRGGNTGELFF. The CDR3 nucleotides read TGTGCCAGCAGTTTATGGAGGGGGGGGAACACCGGGGAGCTGTTTTTT.

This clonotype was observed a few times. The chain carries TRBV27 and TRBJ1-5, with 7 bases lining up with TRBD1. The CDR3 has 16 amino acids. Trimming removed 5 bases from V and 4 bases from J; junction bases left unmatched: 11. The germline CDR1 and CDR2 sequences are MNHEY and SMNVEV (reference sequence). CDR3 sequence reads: CASSPSRTGFNQPQHF. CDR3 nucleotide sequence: TGTGCCAGCAGTCCCTCCCGGACAGGATTTAATCAGCCCCAGCATTTT.

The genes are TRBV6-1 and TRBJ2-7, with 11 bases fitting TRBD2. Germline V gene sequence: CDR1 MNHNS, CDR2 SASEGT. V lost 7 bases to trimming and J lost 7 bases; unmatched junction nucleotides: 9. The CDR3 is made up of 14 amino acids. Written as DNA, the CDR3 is TGTGCCAGCACCGGAATAGCGGGGGGGCGAGAGCAGTACTTC. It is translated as CASTGIAGGREQYF.

The CDR3 DNA is TGTGCCAGCAGCTTTACACCCTCCTACGAGCAGTACTTC. This encodes CASSFTPSYEQYF. V gene TRBV5-5 combines with J gene TRBJ2-7; D ambiguous. Trimming took off 2 bases at V and 0 bases at J, with 6 bases between the two ends. Germline V gene sequence: CDR1 SGHKS, CDR2 YYEKEE (reference sequence). This CDR3 region has 13 residues.

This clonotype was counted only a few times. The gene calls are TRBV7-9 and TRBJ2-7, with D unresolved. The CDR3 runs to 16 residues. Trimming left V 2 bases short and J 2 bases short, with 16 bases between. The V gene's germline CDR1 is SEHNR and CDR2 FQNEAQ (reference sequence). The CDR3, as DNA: TGTGCCAGCAGCTTAAGGAAGGCGATAGGAGCCTACGAGCAGTACTTC. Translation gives CASSLRKAIGAYEQYF.

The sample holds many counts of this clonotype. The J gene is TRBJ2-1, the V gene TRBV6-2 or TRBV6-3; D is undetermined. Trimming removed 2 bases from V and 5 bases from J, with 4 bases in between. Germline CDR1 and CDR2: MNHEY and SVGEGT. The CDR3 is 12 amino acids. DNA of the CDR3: TGTGCCAGCAGTTACGGGCACAATGAGCAGTTCTTC. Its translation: CASSYGHNEQFF.

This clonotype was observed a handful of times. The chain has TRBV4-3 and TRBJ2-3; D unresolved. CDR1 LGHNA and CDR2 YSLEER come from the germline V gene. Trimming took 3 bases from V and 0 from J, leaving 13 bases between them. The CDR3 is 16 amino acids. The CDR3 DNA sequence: TGCGCCAGCAGCCACCGCTGTTGTTCTAGCACAGATACGCAGTATTTT. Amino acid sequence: CASSHRCCSSTDTQYF.

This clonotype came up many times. In DNA, the CDR3 is TGTGCCAGCAGGGATTACACTGAAGCTTTCTTT. This sequence encodes CASRDYTEAFF. This sequence joins TRBV2 and TRBJ1-1; D gene uncertain. Germline CDR1 reads SNHLY; CDR2 reads FYNNEI. The CDR3 is made up of 11 amino acids. Trimming cost V 6 bases and J 3 bases, with 5 bases left between them.

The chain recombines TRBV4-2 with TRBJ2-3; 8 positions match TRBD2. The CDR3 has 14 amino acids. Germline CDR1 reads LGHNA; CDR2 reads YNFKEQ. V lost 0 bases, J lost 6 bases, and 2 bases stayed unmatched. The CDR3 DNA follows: TGTGCCAGCAGCCAAGAAGCGGGGGTGGATACGCAGTATTTT. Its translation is CASSQEAGVDTQYF.

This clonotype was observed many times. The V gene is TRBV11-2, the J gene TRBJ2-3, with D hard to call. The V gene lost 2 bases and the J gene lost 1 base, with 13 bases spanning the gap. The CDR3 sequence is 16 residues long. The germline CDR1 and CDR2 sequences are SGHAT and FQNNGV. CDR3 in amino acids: CASSLIVTTGTDTQYF. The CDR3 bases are TGTGCCAGCAGCTTAATAGTGACAACGGGCACAGATACGCAGTATTTT.

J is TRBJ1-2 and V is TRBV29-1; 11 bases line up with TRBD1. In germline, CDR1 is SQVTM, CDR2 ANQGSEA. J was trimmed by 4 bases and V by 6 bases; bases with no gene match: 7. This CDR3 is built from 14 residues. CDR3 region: CSVAGTGGSYGYTF. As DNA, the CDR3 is TGCAGCGTCGCCGGGACAGGGGGAAGCTATGGCTACACCTTC.

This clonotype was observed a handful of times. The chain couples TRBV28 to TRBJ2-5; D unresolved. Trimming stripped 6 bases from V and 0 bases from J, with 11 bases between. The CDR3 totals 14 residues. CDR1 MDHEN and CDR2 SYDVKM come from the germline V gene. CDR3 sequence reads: CASSRHGNQETQYF. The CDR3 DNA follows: TGTGCCAGCAGCCGCCATGGAAACCAAGAGACCCAGTACTTC.

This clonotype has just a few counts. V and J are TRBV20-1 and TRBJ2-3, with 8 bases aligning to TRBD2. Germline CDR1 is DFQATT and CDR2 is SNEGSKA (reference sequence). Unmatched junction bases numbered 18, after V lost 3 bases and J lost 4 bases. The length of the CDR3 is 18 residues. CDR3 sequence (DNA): TGCAGTGCTAGTGTGGTCGGGGGACTAGGTAGTATATCAGATACGCAGTATTTT. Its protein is CSASVVGGLGSISDTQYF.

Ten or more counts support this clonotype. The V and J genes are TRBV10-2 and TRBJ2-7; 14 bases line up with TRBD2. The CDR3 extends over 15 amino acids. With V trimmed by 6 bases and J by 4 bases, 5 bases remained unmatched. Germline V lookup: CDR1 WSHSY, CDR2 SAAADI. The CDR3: CASRGLAGGFYEQYF. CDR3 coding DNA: TGCGCCAGCAGAGGACTAGCGGGAGGCTTTTACGAGCAGTACTTC.

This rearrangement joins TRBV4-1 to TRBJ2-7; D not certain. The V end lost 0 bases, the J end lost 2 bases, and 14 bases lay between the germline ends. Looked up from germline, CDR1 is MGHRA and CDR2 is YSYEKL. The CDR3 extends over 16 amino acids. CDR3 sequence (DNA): TGCGCCAGCAGCCAAGATCGCGTTTCGCTACCCTACGAGCAGTACTTC. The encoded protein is CASSQDRVSLPYEQYF.

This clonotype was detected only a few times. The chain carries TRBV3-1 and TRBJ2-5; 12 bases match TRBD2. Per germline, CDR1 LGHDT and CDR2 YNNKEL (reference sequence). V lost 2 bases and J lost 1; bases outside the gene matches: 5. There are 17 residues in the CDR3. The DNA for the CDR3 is TGTGCCAGCAGCCAAATTGGACTAGCGGGAATCCAAGAGACCCAGTACTTC. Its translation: CASSQIGLAGIQETQYF.

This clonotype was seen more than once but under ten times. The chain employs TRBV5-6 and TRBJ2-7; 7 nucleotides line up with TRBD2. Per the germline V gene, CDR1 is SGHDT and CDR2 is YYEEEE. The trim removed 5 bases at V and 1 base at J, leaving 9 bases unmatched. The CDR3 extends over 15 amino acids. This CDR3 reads CASRLRGRASYEQYF. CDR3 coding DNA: TGTGCCAGCAGACTCCGGGGGAGGGCATCCTACGAGCAGTACTTC.

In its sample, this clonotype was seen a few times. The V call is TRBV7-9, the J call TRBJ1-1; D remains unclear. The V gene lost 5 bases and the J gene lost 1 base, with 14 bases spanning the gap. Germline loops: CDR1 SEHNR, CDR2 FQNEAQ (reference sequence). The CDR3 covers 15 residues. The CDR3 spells CASSQIDSTNTEAFF. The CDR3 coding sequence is TGTGCCAGCAGCCAGATTGACTCCACGAACACTGAAGCTTTCTTT.

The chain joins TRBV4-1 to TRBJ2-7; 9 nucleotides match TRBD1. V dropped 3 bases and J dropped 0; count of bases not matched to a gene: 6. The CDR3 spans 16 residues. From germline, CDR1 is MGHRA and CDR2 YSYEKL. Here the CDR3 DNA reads TGCGCCAGCAGCCACCCTGGACAGGGGAACTCCTACGAGCAGTACTTC. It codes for CASSHPGQGNSYEQYF.

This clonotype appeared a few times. DNA for the CDR3: TGTGCCATCAGTGCTCTAGACGGCCAGGGTATGGCCGGGGAGCTGTTTTTT. Its protein product is CAISALDGQGMAGELFF. V and J are TRBV10-3 and TRBJ2-2; TRBD1 might be the D (5 bases). Per the germline V gene, CDR1 is ENHRY and CDR2 is SYGVKD. CDR3 length equals 17 residues. V lost 4 bases, J lost 6 bases, and 21 bases lay in between.

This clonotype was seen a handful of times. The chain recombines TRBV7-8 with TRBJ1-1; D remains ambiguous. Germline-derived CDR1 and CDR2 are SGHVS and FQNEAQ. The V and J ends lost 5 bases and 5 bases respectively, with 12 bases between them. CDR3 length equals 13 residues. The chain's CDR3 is CASSPPPQTEAFF. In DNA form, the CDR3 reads TGTGCCAGCAGCCCACCCCCCCAAACTGAAGCTTTCTTT.

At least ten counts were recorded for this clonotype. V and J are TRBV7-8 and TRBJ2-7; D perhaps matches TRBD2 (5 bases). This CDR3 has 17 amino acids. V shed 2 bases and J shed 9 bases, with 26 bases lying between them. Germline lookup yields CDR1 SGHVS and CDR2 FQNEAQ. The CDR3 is CASSLYRVGLPTSGQYF. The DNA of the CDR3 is TGTGCCAGCAGCTTATACCGCGTTGGCCTACCTACGAGCGGGCAGTACTTC.

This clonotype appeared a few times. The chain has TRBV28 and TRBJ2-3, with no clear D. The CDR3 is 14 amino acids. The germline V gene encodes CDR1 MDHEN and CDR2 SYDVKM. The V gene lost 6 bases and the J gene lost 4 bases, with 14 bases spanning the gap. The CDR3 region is CASRTLLEADTQYF. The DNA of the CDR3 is TGTGCCAGCAGAACTTTACTTGAGGCAGATACGCAGTATTTT. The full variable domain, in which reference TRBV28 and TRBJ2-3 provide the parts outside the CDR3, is DVKVTQSSRYLVKRTGEKVFLECVQDMDHENMFWYRQDPGLGLRLIYFSYDVKMKEKGDIPEGYSVSREKKERFSLILESASTNQTSMYLCASRTLLEADTQYFGPGTRLTVL.

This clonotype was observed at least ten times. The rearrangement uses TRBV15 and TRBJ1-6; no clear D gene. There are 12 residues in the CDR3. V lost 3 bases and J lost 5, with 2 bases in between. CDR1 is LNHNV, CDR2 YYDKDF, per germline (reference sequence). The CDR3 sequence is CATSSNNSPLHF. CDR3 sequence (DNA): TGTGCCACCAGCAGCAATAATTCACCCCTCCACTTT. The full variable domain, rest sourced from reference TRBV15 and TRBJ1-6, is DAMVIQNPRYQVTQFGKPVTLSCSQTLNHNVMYWYQQKSSQAPKLLFHYYDKDFNNEADTPDNFQSRRPNTSFCFLDIRSPGLGDTAMYLCATSSNNSPLHFGNGTRLTVT.

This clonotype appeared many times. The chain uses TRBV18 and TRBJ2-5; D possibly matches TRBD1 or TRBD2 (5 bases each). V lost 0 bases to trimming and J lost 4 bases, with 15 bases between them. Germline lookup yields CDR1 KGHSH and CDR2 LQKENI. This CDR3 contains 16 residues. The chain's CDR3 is CASSPPTGTQVETQYF. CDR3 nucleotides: TGTGCCAGCTCACCACCCACCGGGACCCAGGTAGAGACCCAGTACTTC.

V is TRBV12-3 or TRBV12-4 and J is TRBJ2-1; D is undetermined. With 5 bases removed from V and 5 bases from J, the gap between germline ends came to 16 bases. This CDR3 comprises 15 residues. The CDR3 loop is CASSPLSPDNNEQFF. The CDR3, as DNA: TGTGCCAGCAGTCCCCTGTCCCCGGATAACAATGAGCAGTTCTTC.

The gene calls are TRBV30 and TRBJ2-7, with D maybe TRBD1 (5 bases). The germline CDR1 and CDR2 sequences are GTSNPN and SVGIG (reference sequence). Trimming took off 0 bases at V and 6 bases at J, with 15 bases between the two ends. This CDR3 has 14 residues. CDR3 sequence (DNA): TGTGCCTGGAGTGTAGGGGTTAAAGATAGCGAGCAGTACTTC. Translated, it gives CAWSVGVKDSEQYF.

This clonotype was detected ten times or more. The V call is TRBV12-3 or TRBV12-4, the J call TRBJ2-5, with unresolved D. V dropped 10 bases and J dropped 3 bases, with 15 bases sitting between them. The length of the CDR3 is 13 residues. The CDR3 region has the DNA TGTGCCACCCAGCCCCCCCGTGAAGAGACCCAGTACTTC. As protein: CATQPPREETQYF.

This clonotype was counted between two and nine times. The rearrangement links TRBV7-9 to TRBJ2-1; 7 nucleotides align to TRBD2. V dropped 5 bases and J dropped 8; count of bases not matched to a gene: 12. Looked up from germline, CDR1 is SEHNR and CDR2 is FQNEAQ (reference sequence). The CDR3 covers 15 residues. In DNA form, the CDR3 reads TGTGCCAGCAGCCCGCTAGGGGACGGGGGGTATGAGCAGTTCTTC. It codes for CASSPLGDGGYEQFF.

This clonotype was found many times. CDR3 in amino acids: CASSSTWSSYNEQFF. Here the CDR3 DNA reads TGTGCCAGCAGTTCAACGTGGAGCTCCTACAATGAGCAGTTCTTC. The V gene is TRBV12-3 or TRBV12-4, the J gene TRBJ2-1; D is undetermined. With 4 bases removed from V and 0 bases from J, the gap between germline ends came to 10 bases. This CDR3 is built from 15 residues.